The 31 T cell receptor beta chains presented below share a single source sample, sequenced in a study of shared clonotypes between healthy human individuals. Libraries were prepared by immunoSEQ multiplex PCR; TCRdb keeps only in-frame clonotypes and omits some of them. In the table there are about 480,000 clones, 60% to 80% of which are singletons. The sample comprised PBMCs. These TCRs come from a woman in her thirties or forties in good health. Some clones in this sample may be carry-over from other donors' samples.

V usage is TRBV7-9 and J usage is TRBJ2-1; D possibly corresponds to TRBD2 (6 bases). This CDR3 region has 11 residues. Trimming took 4 bases from V and 8 from J, leaving 6 bases between them. CDR1 is SEHNR, CDR2 FQNEAQ, per germline (reference sequence). The CDR3 here is CASSWEDEQFF. Here the CDR3 DNA reads TGTGCCAGCAGCTGGGAGGATGAGCAGTTCTTC.

The rearrangement links TRBV4-2 to TRBJ2-7; no firm D call. Germline V gene sequence: CDR1 LGHNA, CDR2 YNFKEQ. The CDR3 runs to 15 residues. Trimming left V 0 bases short and J 3 bases short, with 12 bases between. As DNA, the CDR3 is TGTGCCAGCAGCCAAGACTTGGCGCTCAGCTACGAGCAGTACTTC. This translates into CASSQDLALSYEQYF.

This clone was seen a handful of times. The V and J genes are TRBV7-3 and TRBJ2-1; TRBD1 matches at 7 bases. V shed 4 bases, J shed 7 bases, and the junction held 1 base outside the gene matches. CDR1 SGHTA and CDR2 FQGTGA come from the germline V gene. This CDR3 is 12 amino acids long. The CDR3 region is CASSSTGNEQFF. DNA of the CDR3: TGTGCCAGCAGCTCGACAGGGAATGAGCAGTTCTTC. The full variable domain, with the rest looked up from reference TRBV7-3 and TRBJ2-1, is GAGVSQTPSNKVTEKGKYVELRCDPISGHTALYWYRQSLGQGPEFLIYFQGTGAADDSGLPNDRFFAVRPEGSVSTLKIQRTERGDSAVYLCASSSTGNEQFFGPGTRLTVL.

The chain links TRBV10-1 to TRBJ2-3; D unclear. Trimming cost V 2 bases and J 4 bases, with 10 bases left between them. The CDR3 has 14 amino acids. In germline, CDR1 is WNHNN, CDR2 SYGVQD (reference sequence). The DNA for the CDR3 is TGCGCCAGCAGTGAGAGGTTGGGGTCAGATACGCAGTATTTT. Translating it yields CASSERLGSDTQYF.

This clone has a handful of counts. The V and J genes are TRBV30 and TRBJ1-2, with no clear D. The CDR3 is 13 residues long. Germline CDR1 is GTSNPN and CDR2 is SVGIG (reference sequence). V was cut by 1 base and J by 4 bases, with 10 bases left in between. CDR3 loop: CAWSADFIYGYTF. CDR3 nucleotide sequence: TGTGCCTGGAGTGCGGACTTTATCTATGGCTACACCTTC.

This clone was seen just once. This sequence joins TRBV5-1 and TRBJ2-5, with TRBD2 matching 10 bases. Gene TRBJ2-7 matches the end of the DNA better, so the J call may be wrong. This CDR3 has 15 residues. Germline loops: CDR1 SGHRS, CDR2 YFSETQ. The DNA of the CDR3 is TGCGCCAGCAGCTTTATGTCTAGCGGGAGAGACGAGCAGTACTTC. Translated: CASSFMSSGRDEQYF.

Regarding this clone: This sample also contains other DNA sequences that code for the same CDR3. The chain has TRBV28 and TRBJ2-7, with 10 bases lining up with TRBD2. Losses at the gene ends were 1 base for V and 0 bases for J; bases not matched to a gene: 0. This CDR3 spans 15 amino acids. Germline V gene lookup returns CDR1 MDHEN and CDR2 SYDVKM. For the CDR3, the DNA is TGTGCCAGCAGTTTATCTAGCGGGAGCTCCTACGAGCAGTACTTC. Translation gives CASSLSSGSSYEQYF.

The J gene is TRBJ2-7, the V gene TRBV11-2; D gene ambiguous. The germline CDR1 and CDR2 sequences are SGHAT and FQNNGV. The CDR3 spans 12 residues. Between the trimmed V and J ends, which lost 5 bases and 5 bases, there was a span of 10 bases. CDR3 residues: CASSPHGDEQYF. DNA of the CDR3: TGTGCCAGCAGCCCCCATGGGGACGAGCAGTACTTC. Drawing the rest from reference TRBV11-2 and TRBJ2-7, the complete variable domain is EAGVAQSPRYKIIEKRQSVAFWCNPISGHATLYWYQQILGQGPKLLIQFQNNGVVDDSQLPKDRFSAERLKGVDSTLKIQPAKLEDSAVYLCASSPHGDEQYFGPGTRLTVT.

This clone was seen a few times. At one of its ends the junction is not consistent with the germline gene, which may arise from a read error. The chain uses TRBV5-1 and TRBJ1-4; maybe TRBD1 (5 bases). The CDR3 runs 15 residues. Looked up from germline, CDR1 is SGHRS and CDR2 is YFSETQ. The CDR3 is CASSSRGRRDEELFF. The CDR3 nucleotides read TGCGCCAGCAGCTCTCGGGGGAGGAGGGATGAAGAACTGTTTTTT.

This sequence joins TRBV5-1 and TRBJ1-1; TRBD1 is a possible D gene (5 bases). Looked up from germline, CDR1 is SGHRS and CDR2 is YFSETQ. V lost 2 bases to trimming and J lost 5 bases, with 10 bases between them. This CDR3 contains 13 residues. In nucleotides, the CDR3 is TGCGCCAGCAGCTTCCAGGGAGGGACTGAAGCTTTCTTT. Translating it yields CASSFQGGTEAFF.

CDR3 protein: CASAPGLAGLNEQFF. The CDR3 DNA is TGTGCCTCGGCGCCCGGACTAGCGGGATTGAATGAGCAGTTCTTC. The chain employs TRBV7-3 and TRBJ2-1; 12 positions agree with TRBD2. The V segment lost 11 bases and the J segment 7 bases; nucleotides outside the gene matches: 12. Germline CDR1 and CDR2: SGHTA and FQGTGA. This CDR3 has 15 amino acids.

The rearrangement uses TRBV5-1 and TRBJ2-7; 9 bases are shared with TRBD1. Germline CDR1 reads SGHRS; CDR2 reads YFSETQ. The CDR3 has 15 residues. V lost 5 bases, J lost 3 bases, and 9 bases stayed unmatched. The DNA for the CDR3 is TGCGCCAGCAGTTTCGGGACAGGGTTCCTCTACGAGCAGTACTTC. It translates to CASSFGTGFLYEQYF.

CDR3 in amino acids: CASSLGTGDPGANVLTF. CDR3 DNA sequence: TGTGCCAGCAGCTTGGGGACAGGGGACCCTGGGGCCAACGTCCTGACTTTC. This chain uses TRBV13 with TRBJ2-6; 10 nucleotides line up with TRBD1. Germline values: CDR1 PRHDT, CDR2 FYEKMQ (reference sequence). The CDR3 length is 17 residues. Trimming took 3 bases from V and 2 from J; bases not matched to a gene: 4.

Regarding this clone: Other DNA sequences in the sample encode the same CDR3. This chain connects TRBV20-1 to TRBJ2-5; D is unclear. The V and J ends lost 5 bases and 2 bases respectively, with 6 bases between them. The germline V gene has CDR1 DFQATT and CDR2 SNEGSKA (reference sequence). The CDR3 is made up of 11 amino acids. CDR3 nucleotides: TGCAGTGCTCAGGATCAAGAGACCCAGTACTTC. Translation: CSAQDQETQYF.

The chain carries TRBV30 and TRBJ2-2; no firm D call. CDR1 and CDR2 (germline): GTSNPN, SVGIG (reference sequence). V gave up 0 bases and J gave up 3 bases, with 8 bases separating them. The CDR3 spans 14 residues. CDR3 DNA: TGTGCCTGGAGTGTACCGAAGTACACCGGGGAGCTGTTTTTT. It translates to CAWSVPKYTGELFF.

The rearrangement links TRBV5-6 to TRBJ2-2, with 12 bases fitting TRBD2. This CDR3 contains 18 residues. CDR1 is SGHDT, CDR2 YYEEEE, per germline. V dropped 6 bases and J dropped 6; count of bases not matched to a gene: 15. CDR3 protein: CASTSMTSGSSFAGELFF. DNA of the CDR3: TGTGCCAGCACCTCGATGACTAGCGGGAGTTCTTTTGCCGGGGAGCTGTTTTTT.

The table lists this clone with a count of one. The V gene is TRBV10-3, the J gene TRBJ2-3, with D perhaps being TRBD1 or TRBD2 (6 bases each). Germline-derived CDR1 and CDR2 are ENHRY and SYGVKD. The CDR3 spans 10 residues. V was trimmed by 8 bases and J by 8 bases, leaving 8 bases between them. CDR3 loop: CAIGGGTQYF. The CDR3 DNA reads TGTGCCATCGGAGGGGGTACGCAGTATTTT.

V and J are TRBV5-1 and TRBJ2-7, with a tentative D call TRBD2 (5 bases). Germline CDR1 and CDR2: SGHRS and YFSETQ. This CDR3 has 14 residues. V was clipped by 1 base and J by 0 bases, with 8 bases between them. CDR3 in amino acids: CASSLSGLSYEQYF. Written as DNA, the CDR3 is TGCGCCAGCAGCTTGAGCGGACTCTCCTACGAGCAGTACTTC.

The genes are TRBV5-6 and TRBJ2-3; TRBD2 aligns across 7 bases. Germline V gene lookup returns CDR1 SGHDT and CDR2 YYEEEE. V lost 4 bases, J lost 0 bases, and 2 bases stayed unmatched. The CDR3 sequence is 14 residues long. In DNA form, the CDR3 reads TGTGCCAGCAGCATTAGCGGGAGCACAGATACGCAGTATTTT. Encoded protein: CASSISGSTDTQYF.

This chain uses TRBV27 with TRBJ2-2, with 7 bases matching TRBD2. J was trimmed by 4 bases and V by 6 bases; bases with no gene match: 5. CDR1 and CDR2 (germline): MNHEY, SMNVEV (reference sequence). The CDR3 length is 14 residues. Here the CDR3 DNA reads TGTGCCAGCAGGTGGGGAGGGTTCACCGGGGAGCTGTTTTTT. It codes for CASRWGGFTGELFF.

The V gene is TRBV10-1, the J gene TRBJ2-3, with 8 bases fitting TRBD2. CDR3 length equals 13 residues. Losses at the gene ends were 8 bases for V and 4 bases for J; bases not matched to a gene: 5. The V gene's germline CDR1 is WNHNN and CDR2 SYGVQD (reference sequence). The chain's CDR3 is CASGTGGADTQYF. CDR3 in DNA: TGCGCCAGCGGTACGGGAGGGGCAGATACGCAGTATTTT.

This chain connects TRBV18 to TRBJ2-7; D not resolved. The CDR3 extends over 13 amino acids. Germline values: CDR1 KGHSH, CDR2 LQKENI. V was shortened by 3 bases and J by 4 bases, with 10 bases between the two germline ends. The CDR3 DNA is TGTGCCAGCTCACCTACGGACGGGTACGAGCAGTACTTC. This translates into CASSPTDGYEQYF.

The chain recombines TRBV4-3 with TRBJ2-6; perhaps TRBD1 as D (5 bases). V was trimmed by 0 bases and J by 3 bases, leaving 9 bases between them. This CDR3 comprises 16 residues. In germline, CDR1 is LGHNA, CDR2 YSLEER. DNA of the CDR3: TGCGCCAGCAGCCAAGAAGGGCAGGGTGGGGCCAACGTCCTGACTTTC. Protein sequence: CASSQEGQGGANVLTF.

The chain has TRBV7-2 and TRBJ2-7; 8 bases fit TRBD1. The junction had 13 bases not matched to a gene; V was cut back by 6 bases and J by 3 bases. The CDR3 contains 16 residues. The germline gives CDR1 SGHTA, CDR2 FQGNSA. In DNA form, the CDR3 reads TGTGCCAGCAGGCGAGTCAGGGCAGGGGGCTTCTACGAGCAGTACTTC. Protein sequence: CASRRVRAGGFYEQYF. Looking up the rest from reference TRBV7-2 and TRBJ2-7 gives the full variable domain: GAGVSQSPSNKVTEKGKDVELRCDPISGHTALYWYRQSLGQGLEFLIYFQGNSAPDKSGLPSDRFSAERTGGSVSTLTIQRTQQEDSAVYLCASRRVRAGGFYEQYFGPGTRLTVT.

The V call is TRBV18, the J call TRBJ2-7; 8 nucleotides line up with TRBD2. Unmatched junction bases numbered 6, after V lost 0 bases and J lost 2 bases. The CDR3 loop spans 16 amino acids. Germline assignment: CDR1 KGHSH and CDR2 LQKENI. CDR3 sequence reads: CASSPPGSLAAYEQYF. The CDR3 nucleotides are TGTGCCAGCTCACCACCCGGTTCACTAGCGGCCTACGAGCAGTACTTC.

This CDR3 is CASKSGSYNEQFF. The CDR3 DNA reads as TGTGCCAGTAAGAGCGGGTCCTACAATGAGCAGTTCTTC. The chain employs TRBV19 and TRBJ2-1; weak D call: TRBD2 (6 bases). The CDR3 loop spans 13 amino acids. Germline CDR1 reads LNHDA; CDR2 reads SQIVND (reference sequence). The V end lost 7 bases, the J end lost 1 base, and 8 bases lay between the germline ends.

The sample holds one count of this clone. The chain links TRBV9 to TRBJ2-7; 8 nucleotides line up with TRBD1. V dropped 3 bases and J dropped 4; count of bases not matched to a gene: 0. From germline, CDR1 is SGDLS and CDR2 YYNGEE. The CDR3 loop spans 12 amino acids. CDR3 DNA: TGTGCCAGCAGCGGGACAGGGTACGAGCAGTACTTC. Translated, it gives CASSGTGYEQYF.

The chain joins TRBV7-3 to TRBJ1-5; a possible D gene is TRBD1 (5 bases). CDR3 length equals 15 residues. The V gene lost 5 bases and the J gene lost 5 bases, with 16 bases spanning the gap. Germline CDR1 is SGHTA and CDR2 is FQGTGA. CDR3 nucleotide sequence: TGTGCCAGCAGCCCCCGGGGGGGTTTTGATCAGCCCCAGCATTTT. Translation: CASSPRGGFDQPQHF.

V is TRBV28 and J is TRBJ2-1, with 8 bases fitting TRBD2. CDR1 is MDHEN, CDR2 SYDVKM, per germline. The CDR3 is 14 residues long. V lost 6 bases and J lost 8; bases outside the gene matches: 9. CDR3 DNA sequence: TGTGCCAGCAGCCTAGCGGGCGTGGTACATGAGCAGTTCTTC. Its protein is CASSLAGVVHEQFF.

J is TRBJ2-3 and V is TRBV27; TRBD1 is a possible D gene (5 bases). Germline V gene lookup returns CDR1 MNHEY and CDR2 SMNVEV (reference sequence). This CDR3 has 17 residues. Trimming removed 5 bases at V and 1 base at J, with 19 bases between. CDR3 sequence (DNA): TGTGCCAGCAGTGCCCCCGCAGGGTTAGTGGGCACAGATACGCAGTATTTT. It encodes CASSAPAGLVGTDTQYF.

The chain employs TRBV6-4 and TRBJ2-5, with 14 bases that match TRBD2. The V gene's germline CDR1 is MRHNA and CDR2 SNTAGT. The CDR3 runs 16 residues. The V gene end was trimmed by 6 bases and the J gene end by 5 bases; junction bases not matched to a gene: 8. The CDR3 bases are TGTGCCAGCAGCCCGACTAGCGGGAGGGCCTGGGAGACCCAGTACTTC. Translating it yields CASSPTSGRAWETQYF.